This TCR beta chain was retrieved from a study of T cells in Graves' hyperthyroidism and ophthalmopathy (dated by TCRdb to the late 2010s). Study-wide context: Peripheral blood was collected at initial diagnosis, before any treatment. In more than 5 Graves' hyperthyroidism patients, the study also compared T-cell repertoires from thyroid tissue with T-cell repertoires from blood. Prospective prediction of ophthalmopathy was tested in an independent validation cohort consisting of 18 to 20 hyperthyroidism patients and approximately 16 patients who later progressed to ophthalmopathy. TCR Vbeta CDR3 sequencing of 130 to 150 peripheral blood samples (under 45 ophthalmopathy, 75 hyperthyroidism and approximately 17 progressor patients) is reported in the paper. To identify distinguishing TCR V-J signatures, a discovery cohort of about 100 patients was used, comprising 43 with Graves' ophthalmopathy and around 60 with stable Graves' hyperthyroidism. For training and testing, the 95 to 100 patients in the discovery cohort were randomly divided in a 7:3 ratio. Following sampling, methimazole starting at 30 mg daily was given to hyperthyroidism patients, and high-dose intravenous methylprednisolone was given to ophthalmopathy patients. General conclusions and limits of the study: No statistical method was used to fix the sample size in advance, and group allocation was not hidden from the investigators. Blood samples also contained most of the expanded thyroid clonotypes (frequency above 0.001), which suggests that blood repertoires may reflect thyroid immune responses. A 13 V-J signature model separated ophthalmopathy from stable hyperthyroidism, with nearly 90% sensitivity and 81.08% specificity in cross-validation and 80%/75% in testing. In validation, the model predicted progression to ophthalmopathy with around 71% sensitivity and 72.22% specificity, a median of around 6.6 months before onset.

There are 20 amino acids in the CDR3, from cysteine to phenylalanine inclusive. The read is trimmed to its CDR3 DNA, 60 bases read in frame from base 1. CDR1 MDHEN and CDR2 SYDVKM were looked up in the germline V gene. This clonotype has a handful of counts. There is no known antigen for this receptor. The junction does not match germline at one end; this may be a read error. Graves' hyperthyroidism was defined as stable when no progression to ophthalmopathy occurred over 18 months of follow-up. Hyperthyroidism patients were newly diagnosed, with disease duration under 2 months, and aged 18 to 65 years. Exclusion was applied to patients with uncontrolled infections, other autoimmune diseases, pregnancy or lactation. Diagnoses relied on clinical symptoms, serum thyroxine and TRAb, thyroid ultrasound and orbital computed tomography. PBMCs were separated from 7.5 to 10 ml of fresh peripheral blood using Ficoll-Paque density gradient centrifugation. Trizol reagent was used to extract total RNA, and RNA quality was then checked on an Agilent 2100 Bioanalyzer.

The TCR beta CDR3 regions were amplified from the RNA transcripts. The TCR CDR3 was subjected to a first round of RT-PCR using the HTBI primer set and the Qiagen OneStep RT-PCR kit. The libraries were constructed in a second round of multiplex PCR and then size-selected and purified. The libraries were sequenced on an Illumina HiSeq2000 using paired-end 100 bp reads. As for how the authors treated the data: SOAPnuke was used to process the raw data, throwing out any read that contained adapters or uncalled bases, had a mean Phred below 15, or lacked an exact constant-primer or identifier match. High-quality paired reads were merged with COPE v1.2.5, and unique nucleotide sequences were defined as clonotypes. Clonotypes were aligned to IMGT TRBV, TRBD and TRBJ reference segments using MiTCR v1.1. Analysis was restricted to V-J combinations with a frequency above 0.0001, which covered about 99% of repertoires. A TCS score was defined as the ratio between F50 (clonal expansion) and ExV (chaos), using BLOSUM62-based TCRdist between CDR3 peptides within each V-J. Welch's t-statistics and random forest reduced 514 V-J features to 10 to 15, which were used in a naive Bayes classifier (R e1071). Clones were called with MiXCR by TCRdb after fastp trimmed the public reads at Q25, and only in-frame beta chains were retained. For every CDR3 protein sequence, its rows merge into one entry that carries the most common genes and DNA. What appears here as the V and J calls and clone size reflects TCRdb's work, not the paper's. The sample includes about 570,000 distinct CDR3 sequences, with 14% observed a single time. The ten largest account for over 11% of the sample.

The chain uses TRBV28 and TRBJ2-7, with TRBD2 matching 11 junction bases. Material: blood. This sequence was found in a woman between 40 and 55 years old with Graves' hyperthyroidism. The CDR3 region has the sequence CAGSDPAGTPTSGSSYEQYF. The DNA sequence reads TGTGCCGGCAGTGACCCCGCCGGGACACCTACTAGCGGGAGCTCCTACGAGCAGTACTTC.